This is a list of T cell receptor beta chains from one sample in a study of blood T cell repertoires in COVID-19. Generated by immunoSEQ multiplex PCR, the TCRdb table keeps only in-frame clones and is missing some. The sample consists of about 40,000 clones, roughly 84% of them appearing once. The sequenced sample consisted of peripheral blood. Source of these receptors: a human donor in a cohort sampled during active COVID-19. CDR3s include the opening cysteine and the closing phenylalanine or tryptophan. A D gene is named only where the DNA matches it firmly. Clone size is stated in some rows and not others, as once, few, many or a class when expanded.

v_gene: TRBV15
d_gene: TRBD1
abundance: once
j_gene: TRBJ2-5
CDR3aa: CATSRDNGQGAPETQYF
CDR3nt: TGTGCCACCAGCAGAGATAACGGACAGGGGGCCCCGGAGACCCAGTACTTC

v_gene: TRBV15
d_gene: TRBD1
abundance: .
j_gene: TRBJ1-2
CDR3aa: CATSSFDRGKRYGYTF
CDR3nt: TGTGCCACCAGCAGTTTTGACAGGGGGAAACGCTATGGCTACACCTTC

v_gene: TRBV5-1
d_gene: .
abundance: .
j_gene: TRBJ2-6
CDR3aa: CASSMTAGANVLTF
CDR3nt: TGCGCCAGCAGCATGACAGCTGGGGCCAACGTCCTGACTTTC

v_gene: TRBV7-8
d_gene: TRBD1
abundance: .
j_gene: TRBJ1-3
CDR3aa: CASSSYRGQKEGNTIYF
CDR3nt: TGTGCCAGCAGCTCTTACAGGGGCCAGAAGGAAGGAAACACCATATATTTT

v_gene: TRBV5-1
d_gene: TRBD1
abundance: .
j_gene: TRBJ1-1
CDR3aa: CASTGQTNTEAFF
CDR3nt: TGCGCCAGTACGGGACAGACGAACACTGAAGCTTTCTTT

v_gene: TRBV7-9
d_gene: .
abundance: .
j_gene: TRBJ2-6
CDR3aa: CASSLIGGANVLTF
CDR3nt: TGTGCCAGCAGCTTGATTGGCGGGGCCAACGTCCTGACTTTC

v_gene: TRBV6-5
d_gene: .
abundance: .
j_gene: TRBJ1-2
CDR3aa: CASTNRGGFGYTF
CDR3nt: TGTGCCAGCACTAACCGGGGGGGTTTTGGCTACACCTTC

v_gene: TRBV11-1
d_gene: TRBD1
abundance: .
j_gene: TRBJ2-1
CDR3aa: CASSPRGFVDNEQFF
CDR3nt: TGTGCCAGCAGCCCCAGGGGGTTTGTTGACAATGAGCAGTTCTTC

v_gene: TRBV18
d_gene: TRBD1
abundance: once
j_gene: TRBJ2-3
CDR3aa: CASSQGQGALDTQYF
CDR3nt: TGTGCCAGCTCCCAAGGACAGGGGGCTCTAGATACGCAGTATTTT

v_gene: TRBV10-2
d_gene: TRBD1
abundance: .
j_gene: TRBJ2-3
CDR3aa: CASSDVGRGFDTQYF
CDR3nt: TGCGCCAGCAGTGATGTCGGCAGGGGGTTCGATACGCAGTATTTT

v_gene: TRBV10-3
d_gene: .
abundance: .
j_gene: TRBJ1-1
CDR3aa: CAISALGGRDTEAFF
CDR3nt: TGTGCCATCAGCGCCCTAGGGGGACGGGACACTGAAGCTTTCTTT

v_gene: TRBV3-1/TRBV3-2
d_gene: TRBD2
abundance: .
j_gene: TRBJ2-1
CDR3aa: CASSTTSATYNEQFF
CDR3nt: TGTGCCAGCAGCACGACTAGCGCAACCTACAATGAGCAGTTCTTC

v_gene: TRBV5-1
d_gene: TRBD1
abundance: .
j_gene: TRBJ1-5
CDR3aa: CASSLGQGANQPQHF
CDR3nt: TGCGCCAGCAGCTTGGGACAGGGGGCTAATCAGCCCCAGCATTTT

v_gene: TRBV5-1
d_gene: .
abundance: .
j_gene: TRBJ1-6
CDR3aa: CASSLEGKSPLHF
CDR3nt: TGCGCCAGCAGCTTGGAGGGGAAATCGCCCCTCCACTTT

v_gene: TRBV6-5
d_gene: TRBD2
abundance: .
j_gene: TRBJ2-1
CDR3aa: CASSRGGLAMDEQFF
CDR3nt: TGTGCCAGCAGTCGCGGGGGACTAGCGATGGATGAGCAGTTCTTC

v_gene: TRBV6-5
d_gene: .
abundance: .
j_gene: TRBJ2-7
CDR3aa: CASTGISAGYEQYF
CDR3nt: TGTGCCAGCACAGGGATCTCAGCCGGGTACGAGCAGTACTTC

v_gene: TRBV5-1
d_gene: TRBD2
abundance: once
j_gene: TRBJ2-7
CDR3aa: CASSGEGYSYEQYF
CDR3nt: TGCGCCAGCAGCGGGGAGGGGTACTCCTACGAGCAGTACTTC

v_gene: TRBV3-1/TRBV3-2
d_gene: .
abundance: .
j_gene: TRBJ1-4
CDR3aa: CASSHLGVNEKLFF
CDR3nt: TGTGCCAGCAGCCATTTAGGGGTGAATGAAAAACTGTTTTTT

v_gene: TRBV7-9
d_gene: .
abundance: .
j_gene: TRBJ2-5
CDR3aa: CASIPQVQLRETQYF
CDR3nt: TGTGCCAGCATCCCCCAGGTGCAGTTAAGAGAGACCCAGTACTTC

v_gene: TRBV2
d_gene: .
abundance: .
j_gene: TRBJ2-1
CDR3aa: CASSEMVARGYNEQFF
CDR3nt: TGTGCCAGCAGTGAAATGGTAGCACGAGGCTACAATGAGCAGTTCTTC

v_gene: TRBV2
d_gene: .
abundance: .
j_gene: TRBJ2-7
CDR3aa: CASSVTVEQYF
CDR3nt: TGTGCCAGCAGCGTTACAGTCGAGCAGTACTTC

v_gene: TRBV7-9
d_gene: TRBD2
abundance: .
j_gene: TRBJ2-1
CDR3aa: CASSSLAGWDEQFF
CDR3nt: TGTGCCAGCAGCTCTCTAGCGGGATGGGATGAGCAGTTCTTC

v_gene: TRBV5-1
d_gene: TRBD2
abundance: .
j_gene: TRBJ2-3
CDR3aa: CASRRGAGGPRDTQYF
CDR3nt: TGCGCCAGCCGCCGGGGAGCGGGGGGGCCGAGGGATACGCAGTATTTT

v_gene: TRBV23-1
d_gene: .
abundance: once
j_gene: TRBJ2-1
CDR3aa: CASSQSVRVPYNEQFF
CDR3nt: TGCGCCAGCAGTCAATCGGTCAGGGTCCCCTACAATGAGCAGTTCTTC

v_gene: TRBV12-3/TRBV12-4
d_gene: .
abundance: .
j_gene: TRBJ2-7
CDR3aa: CASSIGQSYEQYF
CDR3nt: TGTGCCAGCAGCATTGGACAGTCCTACGAGCAGTACTTC

v_gene: TRBV19
d_gene: TRBD1
abundance: .
j_gene: TRBJ1-2
CDR3aa: CASSGTASSGGYTF
CDR3nt: TGTGCCAGTAGCGGGACAGCGTCCTCGGGTGGCTACACCTTC

v_gene: TRBV7-9
d_gene: .
abundance: .
j_gene: TRBJ1-1
CDR3aa: CASSSRRGTEAFF
CDR3nt: TGTGCCAGCAGCTCGCGGAGGGGCACTGAAGCTTTCTTT

v_gene: TRBV12-2
d_gene: .
abundance: .
j_gene: TRBJ1-2
CDR3aa: CASRLGRLRYGYTF
CDR3nt: TGTGCAAGTCGCTTAGGAAGACTTCGATATGGCTACACCTTC

v_gene: TRBV18
d_gene: .
abundance: .
j_gene: TRBJ1-1
CDR3aa: CASSPLDRNTEAFF
CDR3nt: TGTGCCAGCTCACCACTGGACAGGAACACTGAAGCTTTCTTT

v_gene: TRBV5-5
d_gene: TRBD2
abundance: .
j_gene: TRBJ2-1
CDR3aa: CASSLAGVSYNEQFF
CDR3nt: TGTGCCAGCAGCTTAGCGGGGGTGTCCTACAATGAGCAGTTCTTC

v_gene: TRBV10-3
d_gene: .
abundance: .
j_gene: TRBJ2-3
CDR3aa: CAISPRDSDGTDTQYF
CDR3nt: TGTGCCATAAGTCCCCGGGACTCGGATGGCACAGATACGCAGTATTTT

v_gene: TRBV5-4
d_gene: TRBD1
abundance: .
j_gene: TRBJ2-7
CDR3aa: CASSLGQGVYEQYF
CDR3nt: TGTGCCAGCAGCCTGGGACAGGGGGTCTACGAGCAGTACTTC

v_gene: TRBV3-1/TRBV3-2
d_gene: TRBD2
abundance: .
j_gene: TRBJ2-3
CDR3aa: CASSHSGGVHTQYF
CDR3nt: TGTGCCAGCAGCCATAGCGGGGGGGTCCATACGCAGTATTTT

v_gene: TRBV18
d_gene: .
abundance: .
j_gene: TRBJ2-1
CDR3aa: CASSPGQLNEQFF
CDR3nt: TGTGCCAGCTCACCGGGGCAGCTCAATGAGCAGTTCTTC

v_gene: TRBV27
d_gene: .
abundance: .
j_gene: TRBJ1-6
CDR3aa: CASRGGLYNSPLHF
CDR3nt: TGTGCCAGCCGCGGGGGGTTGTATAATTCACCCCTCCACTTT

v_gene: TRBV18
d_gene: .
abundance: .
j_gene: TRBJ1-5
CDR3aa: CASSPAGGSNQPQHF
CDR3nt: TGTGCCAGCTCACCAGCGGGGGGTAGCAATCAGCCCCAGCATTTT

v_gene: TRBV5-1
d_gene: TRBD1
abundance: .
j_gene: TRBJ2-7
CDR3aa: CASSLLGTVIYEQYF
CDR3nt: TGCGCCAGCAGCTTGTTGGGGACAGTAATCTACGAGCAGTACTTC

v_gene: TRBV19
d_gene: TRBD2
abundance: .
j_gene: TRBJ2-4
CDR3aa: CASSLGPSGTKNIQYF
CDR3nt: TGTGCCAGTAGTTTGGGGCCTAGCGGGACCAAAAACATTCAGTACTTC

v_gene: TRBV5-1
d_gene: .
abundance: once
j_gene: TRBJ2-5
CDR3aa: CASSFRGQETQYF
CDR3nt: TGCGCCAGCAGCTTCAGGGGACAAGAGACCCAGTACTTC

v_gene: TRBV3-1/TRBV3-2
d_gene: .
abundance: .
j_gene: TRBJ2-4
CDR3aa: CASSKGQKNIQYF
CDR3nt: TGTGCCAGCAGTAAGGGGCAAAAAAACATTCAGTACTTC

v_gene: TRBV5-1
d_gene: .
abundance: .
j_gene: TRBJ2-3
CDR3aa: CASSLGGLSTDTQYF
CDR3nt: TGCGCCAGCAGCTTGGGGGGGCTGAGCACAGATACGCAGTATTTT

v_gene: TRBV7-8
d_gene: .
abundance: .
j_gene: TRBJ2-5
CDR3aa: CASSLSGRGQTQYF
CDR3nt: TGTGCCAGCAGCTTAAGCGGACGAGGGCAGACCCAGTACTTC

v_gene: TRBV5-4
d_gene: .
abundance: .
j_gene: TRBJ2-3
CDR3aa: CASSPTGDTQYF
CDR3nt: TGTGCCAGCAGCCCAACAGGGGATACGCAGTATTTT